This T cell receptor (beta chain) was captured by sequencing in a study of shared clonotypes between healthy human individuals. Looked up from germline, CDR1 is LNHNV and CDR2 is YYDKDF (reference sequence). Losses at the gene ends were 7 bases for V and 3 bases for J; bases not matched to a gene: 9. The CDR3 loop spans 14 amino acids. The study, taken as a whole, reports: Sampling included only blood; tissue repertoires likely differ. There were few donors, and this limited the genetic and exposure-history diversity represented.

An even split of each subset's genomic DNA across several immunoSEQ plates was performed. Per the original methods: Because ImmunoSEQ provided only junction sequences with no quality scores, the filtering differed. Clones were read by immunoSEQ multiplex PCR, and TCRdb kept only the in-frame ones, dropping some. V, J and clone size reflect that table, while D and trimming were determined from the DNA. The repertoire holds 450,000 to 500,000 clones, with approximately 80% as singletons. As regards this clone: The antigen is not known.

The chain has TRBV15 and TRBJ2-7, with TRBD1 matching over 7 bases. The sequencing sample was made of PBMCs. The receptor was isolated from a woman between 40 and 50 years old in good health. Some clones in this sample may be carry-over from other donors' samples. CDR3 bases: TGTGCCACCAAACCGACAGGGACGGTCTACGAGCAGTACTTC. It encodes CATKPTGTVYEQYF.